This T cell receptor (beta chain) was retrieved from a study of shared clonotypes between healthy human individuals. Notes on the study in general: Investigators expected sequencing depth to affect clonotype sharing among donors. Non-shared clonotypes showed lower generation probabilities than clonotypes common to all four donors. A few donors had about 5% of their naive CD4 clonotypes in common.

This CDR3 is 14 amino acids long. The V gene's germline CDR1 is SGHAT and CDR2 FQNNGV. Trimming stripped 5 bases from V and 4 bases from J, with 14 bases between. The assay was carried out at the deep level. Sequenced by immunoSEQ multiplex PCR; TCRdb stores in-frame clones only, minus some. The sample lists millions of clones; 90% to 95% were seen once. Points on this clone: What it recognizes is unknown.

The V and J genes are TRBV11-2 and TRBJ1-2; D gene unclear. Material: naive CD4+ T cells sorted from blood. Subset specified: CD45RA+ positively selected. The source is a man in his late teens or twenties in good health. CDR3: CASSPTDTVYGYTF. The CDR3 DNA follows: TGTGCCAGCAGCCCAACCGACACCGTCTATGGCTACACCTTC.